The present TCR beta chain was sequenced within a study of cytomegalovirus exposure and HLA in healthy donors. Study-wide findings and caveats: The classifier reportedly diagnosed cytomegalovirus status with high sensitivity and specificity. The finding came from a later analysis; first-cohort TCR clusters tended to co-occur in the 110 or so validation repertoires.

Some clones are missing from TCRdb's copy, which holds only in-frame ones; the method was immunoSEQ multiplex PCR. The sample lists approximately 300,000 clones, 87% occurring once. The ends were cut back, 0 bases at V and 11 bases at J, with 20 bases in the middle. CDR3 length: 15 residues. CDR1 and CDR2 (germline): GTSNPN, SVGIG (reference sequence). As concerns this clone: The antigen is undetermined.

This chain links TRBV30 with TRBJ1-3, with a weak D call TRBD1 (5 bases). The clonotype comes from a woman in her twenties or thirties in good health and CMV-seropositive. Sample: PBMCs. CDR3 in amino acids: CAWSVSYGQFFAIYF. In nucleotides, the CDR3 is TGTGCCTGGAGTGTCTCTTATGGACAATTTTTCGCCATATATTTT.